The 22 T cell receptor beta chains in this list originate from one sample, sequenced in a study of T cell responses to AZD1222 COVID-19 vaccine. Generated by immunoSEQ multiplex PCR, the TCRdb table keeps only in-frame clones and is missing some. This repertoire shows 55,000 to 90,000 clones, roughly four fifths found once; its top ten account for under 6.5%. The sequencing here drew on peripheral blood, taken on day 0 of AZD1222 vaccination. Source of these receptors: an adult in good health.

This chain uses TRBV6-1 with TRBJ2-7; D unresolved. The ends were cut back, 1 base at V and 9 bases at J, with 7 bases in the middle. In germline, CDR1 is MNHNS, CDR2 SASEGT. CDR3 length: 11 residues. CDR3 DNA sequence: TGTGCCAGCAGTGAAGTGGGTTGGCAGTACTTC. Translating it yields CASSEVGWQYF.

A few counts support this clone. The chain uses TRBV7-2 and TRBJ2-7; 8 nucleotides agree with TRBD2. V was pared by 4 bases and J by 3 bases, with 8 bases of the junction left unmatched. CDR3 size: 15 residues. Germline assignment: CDR1 SGHTA and CDR2 FQGNSA. CDR3 residues: CASSSQLAGSYEQYF. The CDR3 bases are TGTGCCAGCAGCTCACAATTAGCGGGGAGCTACGAGCAGTACTTC.

V usage is TRBV27 and J usage is TRBJ2-5; maybe TRBD1 (7 bases). In germline, CDR1 is MNHEY, CDR2 SMNVEV (reference sequence). V lost 1 base to trimming and J lost 1 base, with 16 bases between them. There are 17 residues in the CDR3. In DNA form, the CDR3 reads TGTGCCAGCAGTTTATTTCGGTCAGGGGGGACCCAAGAGACCCAGTACTTC. Translation gives CASSLFRSGGTQETQYF.

The chain links TRBV5-4 to TRBJ2-1; TRBD1 aligns across 7 bases. The CDR3 has 15 residues. V trimming: 4 bases; J trimming: 2 bases; junction bases outside the gene matches: 6. Germline values: CDR1 SGHNT, CDR2 YYREEE (reference sequence). The CDR3 DNA follows: TGTGCCAGCAGCACCCGACAGGGCACCTACAATGAGCAGTTCTTC. Its protein product is CASSTRQGTYNEQFF.

This rearrangement joins TRBV5-4 to TRBJ1-5; TRBD1 is a possible D gene (6 bases). Per germline, CDR1 SGHNT and CDR2 YYREEE (reference sequence). Trimming took 4 bases from V and 2 from J, leaving 10 bases between them. The CDR3 covers 14 residues. The CDR3 DNA sequence: TGTGCCAGCAGCGTTTACAGGGGCAATCAGCCCCAGCATTTT. It translates to CASSVYRGNQPQHF.

The chain employs TRBV3-1 (or the pseudogene TRBV3-2) and TRBJ2-1; D may be TRBD1 or TRBD2 (6 bases each). Germline V CDR1 and CDR2: LGHDT, YNNKEL (reference sequence). The CDR3 sequence is 14 residues long. V lost 3 bases to trimming and J lost 7 bases, with 13 bases between them. In DNA form, the CDR3 reads TGTGCCAGCAGCCAGCAACCGGGGGCGAATGAGCAGTTCTTC. It encodes CASSQQPGANEQFF.

The chain combines TRBV11-2 with TRBJ2-3, with a weak D call TRBD2 (5 bases). The CDR3 runs 14 residues. The germline V gene encodes CDR1 SGHAT and CDR2 FQNNGV. With 5 bases removed from V and 0 bases from J, the gap between germline ends came to 9 bases. This chain's CDR3 is CASSQERSTDTQYF. The CDR3 coding sequence is TGTGCCAGCAGCCAAGAGCGGAGCACAGATACGCAGTATTTT.

The chain employs TRBV9 and TRBJ1-1, with D uncertain. Looked up from germline, CDR1 is SGDLS and CDR2 is YYNGEE. This CDR3 contains 15 residues. The ends were cut back, 0 bases at V and 2 bases at J, with 11 bases in the middle. As DNA, the CDR3 is TGTGCCAGCAGCGTAGCGGGATACAAAAACACTGAAGCTTTCTTT. Its protein product is CASSVAGYKNTEAFF.

V usage is TRBV27 and J usage is TRBJ2-4; D uncertain. The CDR3 has 13 residues. With 3 bases removed from V and 9 bases from J, the gap between germline ends came to 12 bases. Germline V lookup: CDR1 MNHEY, CDR2 SMNVEV (reference sequence). In DNA form, the CDR3 reads TGTGCCAGCAGTTTGAACAGAGGCGGCATTCAGTACTTC. Translating it yields CASSLNRGGIQYF.

The chain recombines TRBV5-6 with TRBJ2-7; D possibly uses TRBD1 or TRBD2 (6 bases each). CDR3 length equals 13 residues. CDR1 and CDR2 from the germline V gene are SGHDT and YYEEEE. Trimming shortened V by 2 bases and J by 5 bases, and 11 bases separated the two germline ends. In DNA, the CDR3 is TGTGCCAGCAGCTTTGCCGGGGGCCACGAGCAGTACTTC. Its translation: CASSFAGGHEQYF.

The J gene is TRBJ2-2, the V gene TRBV18, with D unresolved. Germline V gene data show CDR1 as KGHSH and CDR2 as LQKENI. The V gene lost 2 bases and the J gene lost 7 bases, with 5 bases spanning the gap. The CDR3 runs to 12 residues. The CDR3 protein is CASSPSLGELFF. CDR3 nucleotides: TGTGCCAGCTCACCATCTCTCGGGGAGCTGTTTTTT.

This chain links TRBV7-8 with TRBJ1-2, with D unclear. V lost 1 base and J lost 8, with 8 bases in between. The CDR3 sequence is 12 residues long. Looked up from germline, CDR1 is SGHVS and CDR2 is FQNEAQ. The CDR3, as DNA: TGTGCCAGCAGCTTAGACGGGAAGGGCTACACCTTC. This codes for CASSLDGKGYTF.

This chain joins TRBV6-6 and TRBJ1-3; D is undetermined. This CDR3 spans 16 amino acids. Deletions cut 0 bases from V and 4 bases from J, with 13 bases between. Germline V gene lookup returns CDR1 MNHNY and CDR2 SVGAGI (reference sequence). In DNA, the CDR3 is TGTGCCAGCAGTTACTCGCCCGGGGAGGGAGGAAACACCATATATTTT. It is translated as CASSYSPGEGGNTIYF.

This rearrangement joins TRBV19 to TRBJ1-6; weak D call: TRBD1 (6 bases). This CDR3 has 15 amino acids. V gave up 6 bases and J gave up 4 bases, with 13 bases separating them. Germline CDR1 and CDR2: LNHDA and SQIVND (reference sequence). This chain's CDR3 is CASRGVGGYNSPLHF. CDR3 DNA sequence: TGTGCCAGTAGGGGGGTAGGGGGTTATAATTCACCCCTCCACTTT.

This clone came up a few times. J is TRBJ2-3 and V is TRBV7-9, with a weak D call TRBD1 (6 bases). V was clipped by 5 bases and J by 4 bases, with 13 bases between them. The CDR3 loop spans 14 amino acids. From germline, CDR1 is SEHNR and CDR2 FQNEAQ (reference sequence). The CDR3 coding sequence is TGTGCCAGCAGCCCCCCGGACAGATCAGATACGCAGTATTTT. Encoded protein: CASSPPDRSDTQYF.

The chain combines TRBV13 with TRBJ1-1, with a tentative D call TRBD1 (6 bases). Germline CDR1 and CDR2: PRHDT and FYEKMQ (reference sequence). This CDR3 region has 15 residues. V dropped 0 bases and J dropped 3 bases, with 11 bases sitting between them. The CDR3 DNA sequence: TGTGCCAGCAGCTTAGGGGGGGCGGCGGACACTGAAGCTTTCTTT. Amino acids: CASSLGGAADTEAFF.

The chain recombines TRBV4-1 with TRBJ2-7; D is tentatively TRBD1 or TRBD2 (5 bases each). There are 13 residues in the CDR3. V lost 4 bases, J lost 5 bases, and 12 bases lay in between. The germline CDR1 and CDR2 sequences are MGHRA and YSYEKL. CDR3 nucleotide sequence: TGCGCCAGCAGCCTACGGGACGGGAACGAGCAGTACTTC. This encodes CASSLRDGNEQYF.

CDR3 protein: CASSPQIGNSPLHF. CDR3 sequence (DNA): TGTGCCAGCAGCCCGCAGATCGGGAATTCACCCCTCCACTTT. The chain uses TRBV6-6 and TRBJ1-6; D is undetermined. Germline V gene lookup returns CDR1 MNHNY and CDR2 SVGAGI (reference sequence). This CDR3 comprises 14 residues. Trimming took 6 bases from V and 7 from J, leaving 13 bases between them.

This chain uses TRBV28 with TRBJ2-5, with 7 bases that match TRBD2. V was pared by 1 base and J by 1 base, with 6 bases of the junction left unmatched. The CDR3 sequence is 16 residues long. Germline CDR1 is MDHEN and CDR2 is SYDVKM. The chain's CDR3 is CASSLSWGRAQETQYF. As DNA, the CDR3 is TGTGCCAGCAGTTTATCATGGGGGAGGGCCCAAGAGACCCAGTACTTC.

J is TRBJ2-7 and V is TRBV11-2; D may correspond to TRBD1 or TRBD2 (5 bases each). Germline lookup yields CDR1 SGHAT and CDR2 FQNNGV. V dropped 4 bases and J dropped 3 bases, with 10 bases sitting between them. The CDR3 totals 13 residues. CDR3 sequence reads: CASSWDGIYEQYF. As DNA, the CDR3 is TGTGCCAGCAGCTGGGACGGGATCTACGAGCAGTACTTC.

This rearrangement joins TRBV6-2 or TRBV6-3 to TRBJ2-1; D might be TRBD2 (6 bases). Germline V gene data show CDR1 as MNHEY and CDR2 as SVGEGT. CDR3 length: 16 residues. Trimming took 5 bases from V and 8 from J, leaving 22 bases between them. For the CDR3, the DNA is TGTGCCAGCAGTCGGACTATCGAGGCGGGAAGCGATGAGCAGTTCTTC. This codes for CASSRTIEAGSDEQFF.

The CDR3 loop reads CASSLGDQSTEAFF. CDR3 nucleotides: TGCGCCAGCAGCTTGGGGGACCAGAGCACTGAAGCTTTCTTT. The J gene is TRBJ1-1, the V gene TRBV5-1; a weak D match, TRBD1 (5 bases). V lost 0 bases to trimming and J lost 4 bases, with 10 bases between them. The CDR3 is made up of 14 amino acids. Germline V gene data show CDR1 as SGHRS and CDR2 as YFSETQ.